This T cell receptor beta chain was documented in a study of shared clonotypes between healthy human individuals. Generated by immunoSEQ multiplex PCR, the TCRdb table keeps only in-frame clones and is missing some. The repertoire consists of around 2.1 million clones, with 90% to 96% occurring once and the leading ten covering approximately 0.13%. The CDR3 is made up of 17 amino acids. Germline-derived CDR1 and CDR2 are SEHNR and FQNEAQ (reference sequence). V gave up 5 bases and J gave up 0 bases, with 19 bases separating them. The receptor was isolated from a man aged 18-30 years in good health. The chain is built from TRBV7-9 and TRBJ1-1; D is ambiguous. The specimen was naive CD4+ T cells sorted from blood. This sample's subset: CD45RA+ positively selected. The CDR3 loop reads CASSPDGRRDLNTEAFF. The CDR3 coding sequence is TGTGCCAGCAGCCCGGACGGTCGGCGGGATTTGAACACTGAAGCTTTCTTT.